This T cell receptor (beta chain) was sequenced during a study of blood T cell repertoires in COVID-19. Turning to the study itself: PBMCs, B-cell-depleted T cells, or T cells provided the cDNA or gDNA that made up the material.

The CDR3 is made up of 14 amino acids. V lost 4 bases to trimming and J lost 4 bases; unmatched junction nucleotides: 6. Germline CDR1 LGHNT, CDR2 FRNRAP. Here immunoSEQ multiplex PCR was the method, and the copy in TCRdb shows in-frame clones only, minus some. The top ten hold roughly 0.8% of the sample, which has 250,000 or so clones, roughly 87% seen once. The rearrangement uses TRBV12-5 and TRBJ2-5; 7 bases align to TRBD2. The sequenced sample consisted of peripheral blood. The TCR originated in a woman in her twenties or thirties with acute or convalescent COVID-19. This CDR3 is CASGSPGGLETQYF. CDR3 nucleotides: TGTGCTAGTGGTTCGCCGGGGGGTTTAGAGACCCAGTACTTC. Complete variable domain (other parts from reference TRBV12-5 and TRBJ2-5): DARVTQTPRHKVTEMGQEVTMRCQPILGHNTVFWYRQTMMQGLELLAYFRNRAPLDDSGMPKDRFSAEMPDATLATLKIQPSEPRDSAVYFCASGSPGGLETQYFGPGTRLLVL.